This T cell receptor (beta chain) originates from a study of CD8 T cells in Susac syndrome. The CDR3 runs 13 residues. V was trimmed by 3 bases and J by 5 bases, leaving 9 bases between them. Germline lookup yields CDR1 LNHNV and CDR2 YYDKDF (reference sequence). Random hexamers primed reverse transcription of roughly 0.5 to 1 ug RNA. Via MiXCR, TCRdb re-called the immunoSEQ multiplex PCR reads, giving one row per CDR3 protein. The profile shows approximately 140,000 distinct CDR3 sequences, around 94% of them singletons. The controls were healthy donors who were matched for age and sex. It was negative isolation that provided the CD8+ and CD4+ T cells, whereas TEMRA cells were enriched by FACS.

Sequenced sample: CD8+ T cells from PBMCs. The receptor's source is a human donor in good health. This chain connects TRBV15 to TRBJ2-3; D gene uncertain. This CDR3 is CATSSTLVDTQYF. In nucleotides, the CDR3 is TGTGCCACCAGCAGTACCCTCGTAGATACGCAGTATTTT.